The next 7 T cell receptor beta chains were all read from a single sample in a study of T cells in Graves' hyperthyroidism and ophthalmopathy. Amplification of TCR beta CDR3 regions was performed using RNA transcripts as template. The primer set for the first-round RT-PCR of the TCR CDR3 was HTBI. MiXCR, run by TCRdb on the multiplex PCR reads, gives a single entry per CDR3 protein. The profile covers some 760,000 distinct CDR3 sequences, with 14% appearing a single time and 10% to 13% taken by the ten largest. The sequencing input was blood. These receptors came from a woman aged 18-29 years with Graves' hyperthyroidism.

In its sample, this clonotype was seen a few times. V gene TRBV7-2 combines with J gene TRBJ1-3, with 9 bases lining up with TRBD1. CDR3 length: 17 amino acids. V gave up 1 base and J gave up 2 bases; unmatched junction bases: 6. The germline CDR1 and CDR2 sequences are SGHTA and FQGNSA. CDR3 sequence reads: CASSLGGWTGAGNTIYF. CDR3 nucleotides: TGTGCCAGCAGCTTAGGGGGATGGACAGGGGCTGGAAACACCATATATTTT.

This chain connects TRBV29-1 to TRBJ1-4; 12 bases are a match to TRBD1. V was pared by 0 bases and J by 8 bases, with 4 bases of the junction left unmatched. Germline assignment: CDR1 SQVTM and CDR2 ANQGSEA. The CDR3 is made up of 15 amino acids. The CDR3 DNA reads TGCAGCGTTGAAGACTGGGACAGGGGGCAGGAAAAACTGTTTTTT. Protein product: CSVEDWDRGQEKLFF.

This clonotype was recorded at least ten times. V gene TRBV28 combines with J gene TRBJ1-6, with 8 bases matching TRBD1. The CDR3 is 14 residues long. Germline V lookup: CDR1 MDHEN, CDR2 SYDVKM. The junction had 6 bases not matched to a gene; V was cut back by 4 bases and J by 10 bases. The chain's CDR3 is CASSWDRTKSPLHF. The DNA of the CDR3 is TGTGCCAGCAGTTGGGACAGGACGAAGTCACCCCTCCACTTT.

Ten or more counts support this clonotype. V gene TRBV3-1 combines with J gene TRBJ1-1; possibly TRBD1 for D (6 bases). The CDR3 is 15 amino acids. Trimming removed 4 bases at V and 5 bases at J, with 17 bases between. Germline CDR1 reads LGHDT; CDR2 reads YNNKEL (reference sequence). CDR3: CASSLEGVMGTEAFF. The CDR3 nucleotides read TGTGCCAGCAGCCTCGAGGGGGTGATGGGAACTGAAGCTTTCTTT. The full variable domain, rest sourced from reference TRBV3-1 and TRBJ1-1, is DTAVSQTPKYLVTQMGNDKSIKCEQNLGHDTMYWYKQDSKKFLKIMFSYNNKELIINETVPNRFSPKSPDKAHLNLHINSLELGDSAVYFCASSLEGVMGTEAFFGQGTRLTVV.

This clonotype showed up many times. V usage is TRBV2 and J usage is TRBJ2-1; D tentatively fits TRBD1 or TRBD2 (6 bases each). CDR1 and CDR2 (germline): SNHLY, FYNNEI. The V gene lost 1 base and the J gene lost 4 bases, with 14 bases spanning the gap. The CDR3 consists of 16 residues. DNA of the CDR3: TGTGCCAGCAGTGAAGTGACGGGGGCCTGGTACAATGAGCAGTTCTTC. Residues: CASSEVTGAWYNEQFF.

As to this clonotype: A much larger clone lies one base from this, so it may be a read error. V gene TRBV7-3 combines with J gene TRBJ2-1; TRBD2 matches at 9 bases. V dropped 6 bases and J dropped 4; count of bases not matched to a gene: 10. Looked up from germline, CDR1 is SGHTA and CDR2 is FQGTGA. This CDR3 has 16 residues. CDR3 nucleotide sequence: TGTGCCAGCAGGCTCGATAGCGGGAGACCTTACAATGAGCAGTTCTTC. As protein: CASRLDSGRPYNEQFF.

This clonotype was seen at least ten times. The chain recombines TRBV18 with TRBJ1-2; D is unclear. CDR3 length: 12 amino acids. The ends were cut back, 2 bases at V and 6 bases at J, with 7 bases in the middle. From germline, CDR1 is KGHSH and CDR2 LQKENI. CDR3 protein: CASSPDGDGYTF. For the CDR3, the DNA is TGTGCCAGCTCACCAGACGGGGATGGCTACACCTTC.